These 9 T cell receptor beta chains were sequenced from one sample in a study of blood T cell repertoires in COVID-19 (TCRdb year 2020). The library was obtained by the immunoSEQ multiplex PCR assay. The clones in this table, taken by TCRdb from immuneACCESS, are in-frame only. Not every clone is retained; where verified, under half of the shortfall comes from an unresolved V gene, and the cause of the rest is unknown. Within this sample are tens of thousands of clones, with about four fifths of them counted one time only. 6.3% of the sample is in the top ten clones. The sample consisted of peripheral blood. The source is a man between 70 and 80 years old with COVID-19, enrolled during active disease.

The CDR3 protein is CASSLKLNTEAFF. DNA for the CDR3: TGTGCCAGCAGTCTTAAATTGAACACTGAAGCTTTCTTT. V gene TRBV27 combines with J gene TRBJ1-1; D gene ambiguous. Trimming pared 5 bases from V and 0 bases from J, leaving 7 bases between. The CDR3 is 13 amino acids. Germline V gives CDR1 MNHEY, CDR2 SMNVEV (reference sequence).

A few counts support this clone. The chain recombines TRBV6-5 with TRBJ2-7; 14 positions agree with TRBD2. The CDR3 runs 15 residues. From germline, CDR1 is MNHEY and CDR2 SVGAGI. V lost 6 bases, J lost 7 bases, and 8 bases stayed unmatched. The CDR3 nucleotides read TGTGCCAGCAGCCTCGGACTAGCGGGAGGAGGGGAGCAGTACTTC. It translates to CASSLGLAGGGEQYF.

V and J are TRBV19 and TRBJ2-1; 9 bases agree with TRBD2. The V gene's germline CDR1 is LNHDA and CDR2 SQIVND (reference sequence). V shed 3 bases and J 8 bases; nucleotides not matched to a gene: 5. CDR3 size: 14 residues. CDR3 protein: CASSISGGTHEQFF. CDR3 DNA sequence: TGTGCCAGTAGTATCAGCGGGGGGACCCATGAGCAGTTCTTC.

The rearrangement links TRBV2 to TRBJ1-5, with D perhaps TRBD1 (6 bases). The germline V gene has CDR1 SNHLY and CDR2 FYNNEI. The CDR3 has 15 amino acids. V was trimmed by 5 bases and J by 2 bases, leaving 13 bases between them. The CDR3 coding sequence is TGTGCCAGCAGTTTACAGGGTAGAGGCAATCAGCCCCAGCATTTT. Its protein product is CASSLQGRGNQPQHF.

The chain uses TRBV18 and TRBJ1-2; maybe TRBD1 (5 bases). V shed 4 bases and J shed 6 bases, with 9 bases lying between them. The CDR3 is 12 residues long. The V gene's germline CDR1 is KGHSH and CDR2 LQKENI. CDR3 nucleotide sequence: TGTGCCAGCTCACTAAGCAGGGATGGCTACACCTTC. Protein sequence: CASSLSRDGYTF.

This clone was seen a few times. The chain has TRBV15 and TRBJ1-4; D is perhaps TRBD1 (5 bases). The length of the CDR3 is 15 residues. Germline values: CDR1 LNHNV, CDR2 YYDKDF (reference sequence). With 0 bases removed from V and 8 bases from J, the gap between germline ends came to 13 bases. The CDR3 region is CATSREARAGEKLFF. The CDR3 DNA reads as TGTGCCACCAGCAGAGAAGCCAGGGCGGGGGAAAAACTGTTTTTT.

The J gene is TRBJ1-2, the V gene TRBV28; TRBD1 matches at 7 bases. The CDR3 is made up of 13 amino acids. The germline CDR1 and CDR2 sequences are MDHEN and SYDVKM. V lost 4 bases and J lost 4; bases outside the gene matches: 3. This chain's CDR3 is CASSSTGIYGYTF. The CDR3 coding sequence is TGTGCCAGCAGTTCGACAGGGATCTATGGCTACACCTTC.

The chain couples TRBV10-3 to TRBJ1-1, with D perhaps TRBD1 (5 bases). V was clipped by 0 bases and J by 4 bases, with 12 bases between them. The germline gives CDR1 ENHRY, CDR2 SYGVKD. The CDR3 is 15 amino acids. CDR3 protein: CAISESGGEATEAFF. The CDR3 region has the DNA TGTGCCATCAGTGAGTCAGGAGGGGAGGCCACTGAAGCTTTCTTT.

The chain has TRBV3-1 (or the pseudogene TRBV3-2) and TRBJ2-3; TRBD1 might be the D (5 bases). This CDR3 comprises 16 residues. CDR1 and CDR2 (germline): LGHDT, YNNKEL (reference sequence). V was cut by 0 bases and J by 1 base, with 11 bases left in between. As DNA, the CDR3 is TGTGCCAGCAGCCAAGAATTAGGGGTCGGCACAGATACGCAGTATTTT. It translates to CASSQELGVGTDTQYF.